The 6 T cell receptor beta chains below were found in one sample sequenced in a study of T cell changes during pregnancy in multiple sclerosis. Using immunoSEQ multiplex PCR, the repertoire was profiled, and TCRdb retains in-frame clones only, with some absent. The sample has about 73,000 clones; around 92% are singletons. The sample was peripheral blood, taken in the third trimester of pregnancy. These TCRs come from a female donor in good health, enrolled as a control in a pregnancy study.

The chain combines TRBV19 with TRBJ1-1; 9 positions agree with TRBD1. The CDR3 length is 15 residues. V shed 5 bases and J 3 bases; nucleotides not matched to a gene: 7. CDR1 is LNHDA, CDR2 SQIVND, per germline (reference sequence). This chain's CDR3 is CASSPRDRDDTEAFF. As DNA, the CDR3 is TGTGCCAGTAGTCCGCGGGACAGGGATGACACTGAAGCTTTCTTT.

This clone was observed many times. This chain connects TRBV7-2 to TRBJ1-1; 7 bases line up with TRBD1. Germline CDR1 reads SGHTA; CDR2 reads FQGNSA. The CDR3 runs to 13 residues. Losses at the gene ends were 5 bases for V and 1 base for J; bases not matched to a gene: 1. The CDR3 protein is CASSRQGNTEAFF. The DNA of the CDR3 is TGTGCCAGCAGCCGACAGGGGAACACTGAAGCTTTCTTT.

The chain links TRBV4-2 to TRBJ1-2, with D perhaps TRBD1 (5 bases). Germline V gene lookup returns CDR1 LGHNA and CDR2 YNFKEQ. The CDR3 has 16 amino acids. V dropped 0 bases and J dropped 4 bases, with 15 bases sitting between them. CDR3 sequence: CASSQESGGVVYGYTF. For the CDR3, the DNA is TGTGCCAGCAGCCAAGAATCTGGGGGGGTCGTCTATGGCTACACCTTC.

Concerning this clone: Germline is not matched at one junction end, which may reflect a read error. The chain couples TRBV7-8 to TRBJ2-7, with 8 bases that match TRBD2. CDR3 size: 15 residues. Germline V gene sequence: CDR1 SGHVS, CDR2 FQNEAQ. CDR3 sequence (DNA): TGTGCCAGCAGCCTAGCGGGCGAAAGCTCCTACGAGCAGTACTTC. Its protein is CASSLAGESSYEQYF.

J is TRBJ2-7 and V is TRBV27, with D tentatively TRBD1 (5 bases). Germline loops: CDR1 MNHEY, CDR2 SMNVEV (reference sequence). The CDR3 is 13 amino acids. V was shortened by 3 bases and J by 6 bases, with 12 bases between the two germline ends. CDR3 residues: CASSLGAGAEQYF. Here the CDR3 DNA reads TGTGCCAGCAGTTTGGGTGCTGGGGCCGAGCAGTACTTC.

This clone was seen a single time. The chain links TRBV15 to TRBJ1-1; TRBD1 is a possible D gene (6 bases). With 2 bases removed from V and 8 bases from J, the gap between germline ends came to 12 bases. The CDR3 has 13 residues. In germline, CDR1 is LNHNV, CDR2 YYDKDF (reference sequence). Here the CDR3 reads CATSRQFRGEAFF. The CDR3, as DNA: TGTGCCACCAGCAGACAATTTAGGGGGGAAGCTTTCTTT.